These T cell receptor beta chains were read from a single sample in a study of long-term antiretroviral therapy in people with HIV. Only in-frame clones appear in the TCRdb table, and some are missing; sequencing was by immunoSEQ multiplex PCR. The repertoire includes approximately 29,000 clones, nearly 95% of them detected once, and 10% to 13% sits in the top ten. The sequences come from unsorted PBMCs, collected 6.2 years after starting antiretroviral therapy. The receptors here all came from a man between 40 and 49 years old with HIV. Each CDR3 is given with its conserved first and last residue. The order of the fields is clone size, D gene, J gene, V gene, CDR3 protein, CDR3 DNA. A D gene is named only where the DNA matches it firmly. Clone size is stated in some rows and not others, as once, few, many or a class when expanded.

-	-	TRBJ1-2	TRBV25-1	CASSDSGTRANYGYTF	TGTGCCAGCAGTGACAGTGGGACAAGAGCTAACTATGGCTACACCTTC
-	-	TRBJ1-1	TRBV5-4	CASSYPGTNTEAFF	TGTGCCAGCAGTTACCCGGGGACGAACACTGAAGCTTTCTTT
-	-	TRBJ2-7	TRBV11-1	CASSDQLRHQYF	TGTGCCAGCAGCGATCAGCTCCGACATCAGTACTTC
few	-	TRBJ2-1	TRBV5-1	CASRESSYNEQFF	TGCGCCAGCCGAGAGAGCTCCTACAATGAGCAGTTCTTC
-	-	TRBJ1-5	TRBV12-5	CASGLSGQPQHF	TGTGCTAGTGGTTTGTCGGGTCAGCCCCAGCATTTT
few	-	TRBJ1-1	TRBV7-6	CASSLKVAAMNTEAFF	TGTGCCAGCAGCCTAAAGGTGGCAGCGATGAACACTGAAGCTTTCTTT
-	-	TRBJ2-5	TRBV5-4	CASSLMGAGETQYF	TGTGCCAGCAGCTTGATGGGGGCGGGAGAGACCCAGTACTTC
-	-	TRBJ2-3	TRBV7-6	CASSRDLADTQYF	TGTGCCAGCAGCCGGGACTTGGCAGATACGCAGTATTTT
-	-	TRBJ1-1	TRBV28	CASTDLNTEAFF	TGTGCCAGCACAGACCTTAACACTGAAGCTTTCTTT
-	-	TRBJ2-5	TRBV7-6	CASSFESGGTQYF	TGTGCCAGCAGCTTTGAGTCCGGGGGGACCCAGTACTTC
-	-	TRBJ2-3	TRBV29-1	CSVEDHATSPDTQYF	TGCAGCGTTGAAGATCATGCTACTTCCCCAGATACGCAGTATTTT
-	-	TRBJ1-2	TRBV5-3	CARSLRTNYGYTF	TGTGCCAGAAGCTTGCGCACTAACTATGGCTACACCTTC
few	TRBD2	TRBJ2-3	TRBV11-2	CASALGTSGGAANTQYF	TGTGCCAGCGCCCTAGGGACTAGCGGGGGTGCAGCAAATACGCAGTATTTT
-	-	TRBJ2-4	TRBV11-2	CASSLVGLAKNIQYF	TGTGCCAGCAGCTTAGTAGGACTAGCCAAAAACATTCAGTACTTC
-	TRBD2	TRBJ2-2	TRBV29-1	CSVGLAGGNTGELFF	TGCAGCGTGGGACTAGCGGGGGGGAACACCGGGGAGCTGTTTTTT
once	-	TRBJ2-2	TRBV4-3	CASSQAGNTGELFF	TGCGCCAGCAGCCAAGCGGGAAACACCGGGGAGCTGTTTTTT
-	TRBD1	TRBJ1-1	TRBV7-2	CASSFGQAWPEAFF	TGTGCCAGCAGCTTCGGACAGGCGTGGCCTGAAGCTTTCTTT
few	-	TRBJ2-5	TRBV5-8	CASSGQETQYF	TGTGCCAGCAGCGGACAAGAGACCCAGTACTTC
-	-	TRBJ1-1	TRBV11-1	CASSIQGGNTEAFF	TGTGCCAGCAGCATACAGGGCGGGAACACTGAAGCTTTCTTT
-	-	TRBJ2-1	TRBV9	CASSEDSDEQFF	TGTGCCAGCAGCGAGGACAGTGATGAGCAGTTCTTC